A single sample gave rise to the 18 T cell receptor beta chains below, sequenced in a study of blood T cells in healthy people across ages. A second PCR of 7 to 11 cycles used a sample-barcoded 5' primer and a J-beta primer mix. TCRdb analysed the 5' RACE reads with MiXCR anew, one entry per CDR3 protein. The top ten clones hold more than 15% of a sample with roughly 640,000 distinct CDR3 sequences, about 30% of them seen once. Sample: blood. The receptors come from a woman older than 75 in good health.

The sample holds many counts of this clonotype. V usage is TRBV7-9 and J usage is TRBJ1-2; D might be TRBD1 (6 bases). V lost 5 bases, J lost 4 bases, and 20 bases lay in between. This CDR3 spans 16 amino acids. Germline V gene lookup returns CDR1 SEHNR and CDR2 FQNEAQ (reference sequence). CDR3 nucleotide sequence: TGTGCCAGCAGCCCCAGGGATCGGGGGCCTGGCTATGGCTACACCTTC. Amino acids: CASSPRDRGPGYGYTF.

This clonotype was seen repeatedly, ten times or more. The J gene is TRBJ2-3, the V gene TRBV28, with TRBD1 as a possible D gene (6 bases). The germline gives CDR1 MDHEN, CDR2 SYDVKM. This CDR3 has 12 amino acids. Trimming left V 6 bases short and J 5 bases short, with 9 bases between. The CDR3 DNA is TGTGCCAGCAGACCAGGGGTAGATACGCAGTATTTT. It translates to CASRPGVDTQYF.

The V gene is TRBV3-1, the J gene TRBJ2-5; 9 nucleotides match TRBD2. Germline V gives CDR1 LGHDT, CDR2 YNNKEL (reference sequence). The CDR3 covers 13 residues. With V trimmed by 8 bases and J by 3 bases, 4 bases remained unmatched. The CDR3 is CASGGRGKETQYF. CDR3 DNA: TGTGCCAGCGGCGGGAGGGGGAAAGAGACCCAGTACTTC.

At least ten counts were recorded for this clonotype. The chain is built from TRBV7-8 and TRBJ1-5; D is unclear. This CDR3 is 13 amino acids long. CDR1 is SGHVS and CDR2 is FQNEAQ in the germline V gene. Deletions cut 3 bases from V and 5 bases from J, with 8 bases between. CDR3 nucleotides: TGTGCCAGCAGCTTCCGCATTTATCAGCCCCAGCATTTT. It specifies CASSFRIYQPQHF.

This clonotype showed up many times. The chain has TRBV5-1 and TRBJ1-2, with 7 bases identical to TRBD1. V shed 4 bases, J shed 6 bases, and the junction held 12 bases outside the gene matches. Germline V gene sequence: CDR1 SGHRS, CDR2 YFSETQ. The CDR3 is 15 residues long. The CDR3 reads CASSAQQGLIDGYTF. Here the CDR3 DNA reads TGCGCCAGCAGCGCTCAACAGGGGTTAATCGATGGCTACACCTTC.

There are many counts of this clonotype. The chain joins TRBV20-1 to TRBJ2-7; perhaps TRBD1 as D (6 bases). Germline loops: CDR1 DFQATT, CDR2 SNEGSKA (reference sequence). This CDR3 spans 14 amino acids. V dropped 5 bases and J dropped 1 base, with 15 bases sitting between them. CDR3: CSASRGTKSYEQYF. In nucleotides, the CDR3 is TGCAGTGCTTCAAGGGGGACAAAATCCTACGAGCAGTACTTC.

This clonotype was found many times. The V call is TRBV6-1, the J call TRBJ2-5; 13 bases align to TRBD2. The V segment lost 4 bases and the J segment 4 bases; nucleotides outside the gene matches: 12. The CDR3 loop spans 18 amino acids. The germline gives CDR1 MNHNS, CDR2 SASEGT. The CDR3 DNA sequence: TGTGCCAGCAGTGGGGCAATACTAGCGGGGGGGCGGAGAGAGACCCAGTACTTC. It is translated as CASSGAILAGGRRETQYF.

This clonotype was detected a few times. At one boundary the junction diverges from the germline segment, which might be a read error. The chain couples TRBV5-1 to TRBJ2-2; possibly TRBD1 or TRBD2 for D (6 bases each). The germline CDR1 and CDR2 sequences are SGHRS and YFSETQ. CDR3 size: 14 residues. CDR3 protein: CASSLTGATGERFF. The CDR3 bases are TGCGCCAGCAGCTTGACGGGGGCTACCGGGGAGCGGTTTTTT. Full variable domain (rest looked up from reference TRBV5-1 and TRBJ2-2): KAGVTQTPRYLIKTRGQQVTLSCSPISGHRSVSWYQQTPGQGLQFLFEYFSETQRNKGNFPGRFSGRQFSNSRSEMNVSTLELGDSALYLCASSLTGATGERFFGEGSRLTVL.

This clonotype was detected many times. The V call is TRBV5-1, the J call TRBJ2-1, with TRBD1 identical over 7 bases. J lost 7 bases, V lost 1 base, and 14 bases had no gene match. Germline V gives CDR1 SGHRS, CDR2 YFSETQ. This CDR3 region has 17 residues. The CDR3 sequence is CASSLPRQGSRTNEQFF. The CDR3 DNA sequence: TGCGCCAGCAGCTTGCCTCGACAGGGCTCAAGGACGAATGAGCAGTTCTTC.

This chain links TRBV20-1 with TRBJ2-1, with 9 bases aligning to TRBD1. The CDR3 covers 14 residues. The germline V gene encodes CDR1 DFQATT and CDR2 SNEGSKA (reference sequence). Trimming took 4 bases from V and 7 from J; bases not matched to a gene: 8. The CDR3 nucleotides read TGCAGTGCTACGAGACAGGGGGTAGGAAATGAGCAGTTCTTC. Its translation: CSATRQGVGNEQFF.

This clonotype was seen at least ten times. This rearrangement joins TRBV20-1 to TRBJ2-7; D remains unclear. The CDR3 spans 10 residues. Trimming took off 6 bases at V and 3 bases at J, with 6 bases between the two ends. CDR1 and CDR2 from the germline V gene are DFQATT and SNEGSKA (reference sequence). The CDR3 sequence is CSAGSYEQYF. CDR3 in DNA: TGCAGTGCAGGCAGCTACGAGCAGTACTTC.

The V gene is TRBV5-1, the J gene TRBJ2-3, with D hard to call. Germline V gene data show CDR1 as SGHRS and CDR2 as YFSETQ. CDR3 length: 15 amino acids. Deletions cut 0 bases from V and 0 bases from J, with 8 bases between. CDR3 protein: CASSLVPASTDTQYF. For the CDR3, the DNA is TGCGCCAGCAGCTTGGTACCAGCTAGCACAGATACGCAGTATTTT.

This clonotype has only one observation. A much larger clone lies one base from this, so it may be a read error. This chain connects TRBV20-1 to TRBJ1-1, with D possibly being TRBD1 (5 bases). Trimming cost V 8 bases and J 4 bases, with 17 bases left between them. CDR1 and CDR2 (germline): DFQATT, SNEGSKA (reference sequence). This CDR3 comprises 13 residues. The CDR3 spells CSTPLGGSTEAFF. CDR3 in DNA: TGCAGTACTCCCCTTGGGGGAAGCACTGAAGCTTTCTTT.

This clonotype was counted between two and nine times. This clone may be a read error of a much larger clone one base away. The chain has TRBV7-3 and TRBJ2-7, with TRBD2 matching over 10 bases. The length of the CDR3 is 15 residues. The germline V gene has CDR1 SGHTA and CDR2 FQGTGA. CDR3 coding DNA: TGTGCCAGCAGCTTAAACAGCGGGGGGGCCTATGAGCAGTACTTC. This encodes CASSLNSGGAYEQYF.

This clonotype was seen a handful of times. DNA for the CDR3: TGCAGTGCTCCGATACGGACTAGCGGGGGGGGCACAGATACGCAGTATTTT. Translated: CSAPIRTSGGGTDTQYF. The rearrangement joins TRBV20-1 to TRBJ2-3; TRBD2 matches 15 bases. V lost 5 bases, J lost 1 base, and 7 bases stayed unmatched. The CDR3 spans 17 residues. Germline values: CDR1 DFQATT, CDR2 SNEGSKA (reference sequence).

Of note for this clonotype: The final CDR3 position lacks the conserved phenylalanine or tryptophan, pointing to a likely read error. J is TRBJ2-7 and V is TRBV15; 10 bases line up with TRBD1. CDR3 size: 15 residues. The germline CDR1 and CDR2 sequences are LNHNV and YYDKDF (reference sequence). With V trimmed by 3 bases and J by 10 bases, 12 bases remained unmatched. The chain's CDR3 is CATSSYRDRGRTQYL. Here the CDR3 DNA reads TGTGCCACCAGCAGTTACCGGGACAGGGGTAGAACCCAGTACTTA.

This clonotype was detected ten times or more. For the CDR3, the DNA is TGCGCCAGCAGCGAAGGGGACAGGGCCTACTACGAGCAGTACTTC. It translates to CASSEGDRAYYEQYF. V gene TRBV4-3 combines with J gene TRBJ2-7, with 9 bases matching TRBD1. V lost 5 bases to trimming and J lost 3 bases; unmatched junction nucleotides: 8. Germline CDR1 reads LGHNA; CDR2 reads YSLEER. The CDR3 length is 15 residues.

The rearrangement uses TRBV6-6 and TRBJ1-2; TRBD1 matches at 8 bases. Germline values: CDR1 MNHNY, CDR2 SVGAGI (reference sequence). The CDR3 length is 14 residues. Trimming removed 5 bases from V and 8 bases from J; junction bases left unmatched: 10. CDR3: CASSPTGASRGYTF. For the CDR3, the DNA is TGTGCCAGCAGTCCGACAGGGGCCTCCCGGGGCTACACCTTC.